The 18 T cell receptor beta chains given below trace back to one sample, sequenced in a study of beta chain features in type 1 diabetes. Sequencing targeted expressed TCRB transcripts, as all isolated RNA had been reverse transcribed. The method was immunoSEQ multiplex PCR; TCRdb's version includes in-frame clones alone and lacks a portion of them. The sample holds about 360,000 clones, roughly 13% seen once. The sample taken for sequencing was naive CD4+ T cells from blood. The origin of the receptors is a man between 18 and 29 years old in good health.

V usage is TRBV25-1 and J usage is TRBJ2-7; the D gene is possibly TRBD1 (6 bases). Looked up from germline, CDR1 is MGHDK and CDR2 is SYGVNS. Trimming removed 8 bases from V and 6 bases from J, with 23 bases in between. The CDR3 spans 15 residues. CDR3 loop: CASASLQGPHGEQYF. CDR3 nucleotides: TGTGCCAGCGCCTCCTTACAGGGCCCGCACGGCGAGCAGTACTTC.

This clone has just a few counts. DNA of the CDR3: TGTGCCAGCAGCGCACAGGACATGAACACTGAAGCTTTCTTT. Translated, it gives CASSAQDMNTEAFF. This sequence joins TRBV7-9 and TRBJ1-1, with D perhaps TRBD1 (5 bases). This CDR3 is built from 14 residues. V dropped 5 bases and J dropped 0 bases, with 10 bases sitting between them. Germline-derived CDR1 and CDR2 are SEHNR and FQNEAQ (reference sequence).

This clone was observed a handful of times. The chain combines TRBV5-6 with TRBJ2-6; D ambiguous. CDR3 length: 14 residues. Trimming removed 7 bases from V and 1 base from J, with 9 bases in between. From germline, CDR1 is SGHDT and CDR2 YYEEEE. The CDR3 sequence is CASLSSSGANVLTF. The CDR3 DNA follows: TGTGCCAGCCTAAGTTCTTCTGGGGCCAACGTCCTGACTTTC. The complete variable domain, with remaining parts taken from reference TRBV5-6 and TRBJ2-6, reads DAGVTQSPTHLIKTRGQQVTLRCSPKSGHDTVSWYQQALGQGPQFIFQYYEEEERQRGNFPDRFSGHQFPNYSSELNVNALLLGDSALYLCASLSSSGANVLTFGAGSRLTVL.

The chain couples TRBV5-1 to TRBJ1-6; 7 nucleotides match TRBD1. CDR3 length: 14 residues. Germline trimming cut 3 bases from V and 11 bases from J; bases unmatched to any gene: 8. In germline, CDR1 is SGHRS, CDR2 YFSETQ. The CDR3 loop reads CASSSGQARTPLHF. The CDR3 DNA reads TGCGCCAGCAGCTCCGGACAGGCCAGGACACCCCTCCACTTT.

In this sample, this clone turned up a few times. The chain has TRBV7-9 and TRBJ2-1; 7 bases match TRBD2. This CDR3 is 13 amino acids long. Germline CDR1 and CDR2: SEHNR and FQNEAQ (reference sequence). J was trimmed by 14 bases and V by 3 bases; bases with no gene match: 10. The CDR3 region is CASSLQWEGLEFF. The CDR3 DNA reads TGTGCCAGCAGCTTGCAGTGGGAGGGATTAGAGTTCTTC.

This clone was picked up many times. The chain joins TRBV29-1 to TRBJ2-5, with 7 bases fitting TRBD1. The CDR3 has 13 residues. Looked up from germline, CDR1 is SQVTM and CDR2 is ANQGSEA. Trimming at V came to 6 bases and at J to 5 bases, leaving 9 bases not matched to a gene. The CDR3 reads CSVDRDLGETQYF. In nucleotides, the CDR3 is TGCAGCGTCGACAGGGATTTGGGGGAGACCCAGTACTTC.

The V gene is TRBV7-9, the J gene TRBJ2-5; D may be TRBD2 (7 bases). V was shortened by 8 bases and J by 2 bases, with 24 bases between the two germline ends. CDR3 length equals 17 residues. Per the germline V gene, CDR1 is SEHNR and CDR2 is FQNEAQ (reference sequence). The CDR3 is CASSLAGGAGSQETQYF. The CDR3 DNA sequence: TGTGCCAGCTCCCTCGCTGGGGGGGCGGGGTCACAAGAGACCCAGTACTTC.

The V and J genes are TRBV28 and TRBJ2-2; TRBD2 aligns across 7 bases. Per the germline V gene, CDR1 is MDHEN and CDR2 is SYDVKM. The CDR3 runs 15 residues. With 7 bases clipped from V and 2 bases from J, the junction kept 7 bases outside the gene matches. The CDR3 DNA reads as TGTGCCAGCACTGTCGCGGGAGCAAACACCGGGGAGCTGTTTTTT. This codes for CASTVAGANTGELFF. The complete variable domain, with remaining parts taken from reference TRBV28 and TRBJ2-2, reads DVKVTQSSRYLVKRTGEKVFLECVQDMDHENMFWYRQDPGLGLRLIYFSYDVKMKEKGDIPEGYSVSREKKERFSLILESASTNQTSMYLCASTVAGANTGELFFGEGSRLTVL.

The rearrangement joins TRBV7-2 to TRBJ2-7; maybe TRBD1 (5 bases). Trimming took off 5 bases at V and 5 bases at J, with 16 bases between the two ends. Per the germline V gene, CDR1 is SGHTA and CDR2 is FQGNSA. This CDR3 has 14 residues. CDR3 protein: CASSPGQGWDEQYF. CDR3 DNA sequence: TGTGCCAGCAGCCCCGGGCAGGGTTGGGACGAGCAGTACTTC.

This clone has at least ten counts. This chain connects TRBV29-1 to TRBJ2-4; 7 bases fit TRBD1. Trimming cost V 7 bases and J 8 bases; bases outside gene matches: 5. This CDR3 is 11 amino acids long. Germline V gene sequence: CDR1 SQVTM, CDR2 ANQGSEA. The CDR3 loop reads CSGQGTDIQYF. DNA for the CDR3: TGCAGCGGACAGGGAACTGACATTCAGTACTTC.

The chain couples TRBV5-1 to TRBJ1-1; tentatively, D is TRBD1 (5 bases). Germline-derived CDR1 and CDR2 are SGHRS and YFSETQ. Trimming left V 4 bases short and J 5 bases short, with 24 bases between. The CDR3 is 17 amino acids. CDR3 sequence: CASSPVFRFLGGTEAFF. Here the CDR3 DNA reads TGCGCCAGCAGCCCGGTGTTTAGGTTTTTGGGGGGGACTGAAGCTTTCTTT.

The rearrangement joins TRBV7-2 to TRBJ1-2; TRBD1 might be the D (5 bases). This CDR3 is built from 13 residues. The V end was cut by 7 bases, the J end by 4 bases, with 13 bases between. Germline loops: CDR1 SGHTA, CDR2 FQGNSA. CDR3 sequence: CASTDRFPYGYTF. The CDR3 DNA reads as TGTGCCAGCACCGACAGATTTCCCTATGGCTACACCTTC.

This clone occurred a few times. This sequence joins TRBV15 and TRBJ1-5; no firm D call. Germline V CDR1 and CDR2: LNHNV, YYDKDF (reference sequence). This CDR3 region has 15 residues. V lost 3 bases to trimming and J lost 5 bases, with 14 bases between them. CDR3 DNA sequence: TGTGCCACCAGCAGCCCCAGAGCGGTCGATCAGCCCCAGCATTTT. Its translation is CATSSPRAVDQPQHF.

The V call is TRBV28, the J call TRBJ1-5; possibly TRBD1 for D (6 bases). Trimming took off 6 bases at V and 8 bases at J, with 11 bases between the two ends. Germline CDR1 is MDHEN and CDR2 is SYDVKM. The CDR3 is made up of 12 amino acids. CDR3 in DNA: TGTGCCAGCAGACAGGGCTCCAAGCCCCAGCATTTT. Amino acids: CASRQGSKPQHF.

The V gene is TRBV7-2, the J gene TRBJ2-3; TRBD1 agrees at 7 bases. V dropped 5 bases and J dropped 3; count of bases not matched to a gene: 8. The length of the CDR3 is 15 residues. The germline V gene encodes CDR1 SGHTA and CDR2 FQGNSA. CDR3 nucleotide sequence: TGTGCCAGCAGCACGATGGCCAGGGGGACAGATACGCAGTATTTT. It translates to CASSTMARGTDTQYF.

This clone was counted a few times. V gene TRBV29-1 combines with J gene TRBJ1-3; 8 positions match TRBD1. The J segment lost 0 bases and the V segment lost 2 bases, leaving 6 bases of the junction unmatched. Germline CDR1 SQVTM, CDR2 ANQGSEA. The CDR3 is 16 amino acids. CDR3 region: CSVELAGGRSGNTIYF. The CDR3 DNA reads TGCAGCGTTGAACTCGCAGGGGGCCGCTCTGGAAACACCATATATTTT.

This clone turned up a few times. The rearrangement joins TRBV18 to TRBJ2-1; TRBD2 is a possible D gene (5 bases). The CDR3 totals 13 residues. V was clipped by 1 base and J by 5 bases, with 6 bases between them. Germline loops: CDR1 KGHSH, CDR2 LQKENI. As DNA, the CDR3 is TGTGCCAGCTCACCACGAGGGAACAATGAGCAGTTCTTC. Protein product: CASSPRGNNEQFF.

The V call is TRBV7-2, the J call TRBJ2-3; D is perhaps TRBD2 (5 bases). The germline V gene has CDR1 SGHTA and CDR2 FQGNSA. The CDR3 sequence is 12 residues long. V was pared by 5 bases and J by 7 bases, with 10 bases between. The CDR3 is CASSLGEYTQYF. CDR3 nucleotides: TGTGCCAGCAGCCTTGGGGAGTATACGCAGTATTTT. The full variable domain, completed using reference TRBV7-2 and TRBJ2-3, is GAGVSQSPSNKVTEKGKDVELRCDPISGHTALYWYRQSLGQGLEFLIYFQGNSAPDKSGLPSDRFSAERTGGSVSTLTIQRTQQEDSAVYLCASSLGEYTQYFGPGTRLTVL.